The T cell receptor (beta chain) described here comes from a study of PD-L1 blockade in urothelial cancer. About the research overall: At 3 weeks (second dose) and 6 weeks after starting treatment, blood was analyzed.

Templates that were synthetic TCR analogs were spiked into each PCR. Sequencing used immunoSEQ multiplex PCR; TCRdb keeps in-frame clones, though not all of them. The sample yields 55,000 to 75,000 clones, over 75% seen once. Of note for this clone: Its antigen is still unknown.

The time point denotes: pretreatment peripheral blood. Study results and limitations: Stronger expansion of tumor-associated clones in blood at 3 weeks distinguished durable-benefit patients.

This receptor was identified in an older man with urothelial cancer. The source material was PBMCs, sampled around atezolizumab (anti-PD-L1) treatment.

DNA for the CDR3: TGTGCCAGCAGTGATCGTCGACAGATCTATGGCTACACCTTC. This gives the protein CASSDRRQIYGYTF. J is TRBJ1-2 and V is TRBV25-1; possible D gene TRBD1, 5 bases. Trimming pared 3 bases from V and 4 bases from J, leaving 12 bases between. This CDR3 spans 14 amino acids. Germline lookup yields CDR1 MGHDK and CDR2 SYGVNS.